This TCR beta chain was found in a study of CD8+ T cells in alopecia areata. Findings and limits, study-wide: Higher clonality than in normal scalp was seen in lesional scalp, especially alopecia totalis/universalis.

RNA was extracted and reverse transcribed into cDNA as the sequencing template. Sequencing was performed with immunoSEQ multiplex PCR; in TCRdb, only in-frame clones are kept and a portion is missing. The sample lists about 110,000 clones, over 55% occurring once. Researchers gathered lesional scalp punch biopsies and peripheral blood from patients with alopecia areata. About this clone itself: Its antigen is not known.

Sequenced input: NKG2D-low CD8+ T cells sorted from blood. This TCR derives from a human donor with alopecia areata.

The CDR3 sequence: CASKGEGYGYTF. The CDR3 bases are TGTGCCAGCAAAGGGGAAGGCTATGGCTACACCTTC. The V and J genes are TRBV6-1 and TRBJ1-2, with D possibly matching TRBD1 (5 bases). Germline CDR1 reads MNHNS; CDR2 reads SASEGT. Trimming pared 7 bases from V and 4 bases from J, leaving 10 bases between. CDR3 length equals 12 residues.